A single sample is the source of the 7 T cell receptor beta chains below, sequenced in a study of OX40 agonist ivuxolimab in advanced cancers. The data were produced by immunoSEQ multiplex PCR, yet TCRdb's version contains in-frame clones alone and is incomplete. In the table there are tens of thousands of clones, 88% of which are singletons. The sequencing here drew on CD4+ or CD8+ T cells sorted from blood, taken in a trial of the OX40 agonist ivuxolimab. Receptor source: an adult with an advanced solid tumor such as melanoma, head and neck, liver or kidney cancer.

The genes are TRBV2 and TRBJ2-5, with D unclear. This CDR3 spans 14 amino acids. The V gene lost 6 bases and the J gene lost 2 bases, with 13 bases spanning the gap. CDR1 and CDR2 from the germline V gene are SNHLY and FYNNEI. The CDR3 DNA sequence: TGTGCCAGCAGCCGAGAAGGGAATCAAGAGACCCAGTACTTC. The encoded protein is CASSREGNQETQYF.

The chain couples TRBV6-1 to TRBJ2-5; D not certain. The V end was cut by 2 bases, the J end by 0 bases, with 7 bases between. The CDR3 totals 14 residues. Germline-derived CDR1 and CDR2 are MNHNS and SASEGT. The CDR3 reads CASSEWVNQETQYF. CDR3 nucleotides: TGTGCCAGCAGTGAATGGGTGAACCAAGAGACCCAGTACTTC.

The V and J genes are TRBV2 and TRBJ1-1; D is ambiguous. The length of the CDR3 is 13 residues. Germline assignment: CDR1 SNHLY and CDR2 FYNNEI. V was pared by 3 bases and J by 4 bases, with 9 bases between. Written as DNA, the CDR3 is TGTGCCAGCAGTGATATGGGGTTCACTGAAGCTTTCTTT. It encodes CASSDMGFTEAFF. The entire variable domain, with the rest obtained from reference TRBV2 and TRBJ1-1, is as follows: EPEVTQTPSHQVTQMGQEVILRCVPISNHLYFYWYRQILGQKVEFLVSFYNNEISEKSEIFDDQFSVERPDGSNFTLKIRSTKLEDSAMYFCASSDMGFTEAFFGQGTRLTVV.

The chain recombines TRBV19 with TRBJ1-1; D is uncertain. V lost 3 bases and J 1 base, leaving 6 bases between the germline ends. The CDR3 is 13 amino acids. The germline V gene has CDR1 LNHDA and CDR2 SQIVND (reference sequence). This chain's CDR3 is CASSIEGNTEAFF. The CDR3 nucleotides are TGTGCCAGTAGTATTGAGGGGAACACTGAAGCTTTCTTT.

This sequence joins TRBV7-9 and TRBJ2-1; 7 bases line up with TRBD1. Germline values: CDR1 SEHNR, CDR2 FQNEAQ (reference sequence). The CDR3 covers 13 residues. V gave up 6 bases and J gave up 10 bases; unmatched junction bases: 9. DNA of the CDR3: TGTGCCAGCAGTTTCGGACAGGCATCGGAGCAGTTCTTC. Amino acid sequence: CASSFGQASEQFF.

The V gene is TRBV4-2, the J gene TRBJ2-1, with 15 positions matching TRBD2. V was pared by 0 bases and J by 4 bases, with 10 bases of the junction left unmatched. CDR3 size: 20 residues. The germline V gene has CDR1 LGHNA and CDR2 YNFKEQ. The CDR3 bases are TGTGCCAGCAGCCAAGATGGACTAGCGGGGGGGGAGGGATTTTACAATGAGCAGTTCTTC. It yields the protein CASSQDGLAGGEGFYNEQFF.

The chain links TRBV13 to TRBJ2-7, with D unclear. Germline V CDR1 and CDR2: PRHDT, FYEKMQ (reference sequence). The CDR3 is made up of 13 amino acids. Trimming shortened V by 0 bases and J by 2 bases, and 5 bases separated the two germline ends. Written as DNA, the CDR3 is TGTGCCAGCAGCTTAGGGGTTACCTACGAGCAGTACTTC. The encoded protein is CASSLGVTYEQYF.